The 17 T cell receptor beta chains below were found in one sample sequenced in a study of tissue T cells after allogeneic stem cell transplantation (dated 2022 in TCRdb). The library was built by means of the immunoSEQ multiplex PCR assay. TCRdb's version of the immuneACCESS table is confined to in-frame rearrangements and falls short of the full clone set. An unresolved V gene accounts for under half of the shortfall where checked; the remainder is of unknown origin. Across this sample there are more than 45,000 clones, with 65% to 85% seen only once. Clones ranked in the top ten supply 0.5% to 0.6% of the sample. The specimen sequenced was sorted cells pooled from one or two spleens. The receptor source for this set is a pool of C57BL/6 mice in good health.

This clone has only a few counts. Gene labels here are mouse ones. The read terminates 1 residue ahead of where the CDR3 ends, so the germline J gene completes it. V gene TRBV2 combines with J gene TRBJ2-1, with a possible D match to TRBD1 (6 bases). Looked up from germline, CDR1 is LGHNA and CDR2 is YSYQKL. This CDR3 has 14 amino acids. Trimming left V 2 bases short and J 2 bases short, with 7 bases between. CDR3 protein: CASSQRTDYAEQFF. The CDR3 DNA, read in part, is TGTGCCAGCAGCCAACGGACAGACTATGCTGAGCAGTTC.

Note on this clone: The genes are named according to mouse. The CDR3 here is CASSLEGTGGYEQYF. The CDR3 bases that were read are TGTGCCAGCTCTCTCGAAGGGACTGGGGGGTATGAACAGTAC. The chain uses TRBV12-2 and TRBJ2-7, with 12 bases lining up with TRBD2. The CDR3 end lies 1 residue beyond the end of the read and is filled in from the germline J gene. The CDR3 runs to 15 residues. Germline trimming cut 0 bases from V and 4 bases from J; bases unmatched to any gene: 3. The germline gives CDR1 SGHLS, CDR2 HYDKME. The entire variable domain, with the rest obtained from reference TRBV12-2 and TRBJ2-7, is as follows: NSGVVQSPRYIIKGKGERSILKCIPISGHLSVAWYQQTQGQELKFFIQHYDKMERDKGNLPSRFSVQQFDDYHSEMNMSALELEDSAVYFCASSLEGTGGYEQYFGPGTRLTVL.

The table lists this clone with a count of one. Gene names are mouse gene names. The CDR3 end falls 1 residue outside the read, so it is completed with the germline J gene. The V call is TRBV19, the J call TRBJ2-5; 9 bases agree with TRBD1. With 4 bases clipped from V and 0 bases from J, the junction kept 3 bases outside the gene matches. The CDR3 is 15 amino acids. Germline V gene sequence: CDR1 FNHDT, CDR2 SITEND (reference sequence). CDR3 sequence reads: CASSAGTGNQDTQYF. The sequenced CDR3 bases are TGTGCCAGCAGTGCCGGGACAGGGAACCAAGACACCCAGTAC.

With regard to this clone: Genes and germline are mouse. The read ends 1 residue early relative to the CDR3; the germline J gene fills the gap. Other DNA sequences within the sample encode an identical CDR3. This chain connects TRBV19 to TRBJ1-1, with unresolved D. Trimming shortened V by 0 bases and J by 3 bases, and 3 bases separated the two germline ends. CDR3 length: 12 residues. Germline V CDR1 and CDR2: FNHDT, SITEND (reference sequence). The CDR3 sequence: CASSIGHTEVFF. CDR3 DNA, as far as it was read: TGTGCCAGCAGTATAGGTCACACAGAAGTCTTC.

The sample holds a few counts of this clone. Gene names follow the mouse nomenclature. The CDR3 end falls 1 residue outside the read, so it is completed with the germline J gene. V gene TRBV29 combines with J gene TRBJ1-3; D unresolved. Germline lookup yields CDR1 MSHET and CDR2 SYDVDS. V was pared by 4 bases and J by 0 bases, with 4 bases between. The CDR3 runs 13 residues. The sequenced CDR3 bases are TGTGCTAGCAGTTACGATTCTGGAAATACGCTCTAT. Protein: CASSYDSGNTLY. The CDR3 in full is CASSYDSGNTLYF.

In regard to this clone: The gene names here belong to mouse. The read gets to within 1 residue of the CDR3 end, and the germline J gene fills in the rest. The chain links TRBV3 to TRBJ1-3; no definite D call. Germline CDR1 SNHLY, CDR2 FYNGKV (reference sequence). V lost 1 base to trimming and J lost 7 bases, with 8 bases between them. There are 13 residues in the CDR3. CDR3 bases read: TGTGCCAGCAGCTTAGAGGCAACCAATACGCTCTAT. Translating it yields CASSLEATNTLY. The entire CDR3 is CASSLEATNTLYF.

Notes on this clone: All gene names here are mouse names. The CDR3 is cut off 1 residue early in the read; its end comes from the germline J gene. The chain couples TRBV26 to TRBJ2-7; D gene uncertain. This CDR3 has 12 residues. Germline V gene data show CDR1 as KGHPV and CDR2 as FQNQEV (reference sequence). Trimming took 6 bases from V and 4 from J, leaving 10 bases between them. CDR3 sequence reads: CASSAGLYEQYF. CDR3 bases read: TGTGCCAGCAGCGCCGGGTTATATGAACAGTAC.

This clone has just a few counts. Gene names and germline match the mouse. The read ends 1 residue shy of where the CDR3 ends; the end is completed using the germline J gene. The chain joins TRBV12-1 to TRBJ1-3; D gene ambiguous. CDR3 length equals 13 residues. Germline CDR1 SGHSN, CDR2 HYEKVE. Deletions cut 0 bases from V and 0 bases from J, with 2 bases between. The CDR3 region is CASSLNSGNTLYF. CDR3 bases read: TGTGCCAGCTCTCTCAATTCTGGAAATACGCTCTAT.

Comments on this clone: Mouse germline and gene names are used. Incomplete CDR3 DNA: TGTGCCAGCAGCCACAGGATCCAAGACACCCAGTAC. Translated: CASSHRIQDTQY. The CDR3, in full, reads CASSHRIQDTQYF. V gene TRBV5 combines with J gene TRBJ2-5; no firm D call. With the read ending 1 residue before the CDR3 end, the germline J gene is used to fill in that end. CDR1 is LGHNA, CDR2 YNLKQL, per germline (reference sequence). The CDR3 spans 13 residues. The V end lost 3 bases, the J end lost 2 bases, and 6 bases lay between the germline ends.

For this clone: Mouse names are used for the genes. The read gets to within 1 residue of the CDR3 end, and the germline J gene fills in the rest. The chain carries TRBV19 and TRBJ2-1; 7 nucleotides match TRBD1. With V trimmed by 2 bases and J by 4 bases, 3 bases remained unmatched. Germline assignment: CDR1 FNHDT and CDR2 SITEND (reference sequence). The CDR3 loop spans 14 amino acids. CDR3 DNA (partial): TGTGCCAGCAGTATGGAGGGACAGTATGCTGAGCAGTTC. Its protein product is CASSMEGQYAEQF. The CDR3 in its entirety is CASSMEGQYAEQFF.

This clone showed up just once. Genes here carry mouse names. The CDR3 goes on 1 residue after the read ends, and that part is filled in from the germline J gene. The genes are TRBV23 and TRBJ1-2; the D call TRBD1 from the table was never checked on the DNA. The CDR3 has 13 residues. Germline-derived CDR1 and CDR2 are KGHTA and FQNQQP. CDR3 loop: CSSSLQGGSDYTF. Incomplete CDR3 DNA: TGCTCCAGCAGCCTACAGGGTGGGTCCGACTACACC. Together with reference TRBV23 and TRBJ1-2, the CDR3 gives the full variable domain: DAAVTQKPRYLIKMKGQEAEMKCIPEKGHTAVFWYQQKQSKELKFLIYFQNQQPLDQIDMVKERFSAVCPSSSLCSLGIRTCEAEDSALYLCSSSLQGGSDYTFGSGTRLLVI.

For this clone: Mouse names are used for the genes. The read terminates 1 residue ahead of where the CDR3 ends, so the germline J gene completes it. The chain links TRBV26 to TRBJ2-4; D is unresolved. Trimming took off 1 base at V and 0 bases at J, with 5 bases between the two ends. The CDR3 consists of 14 residues. CDR1 KGHPV and CDR2 FQNQEV come from the germline V gene (reference sequence). The CDR3 region is CASSLLTSQNTLYF. CDR3 DNA, as far as it was read: TGTGCCAGCAGTCTGTTGACAAGTCAAAACACCTTGTAC.

As regards this clone: Mouse gene names and germline throughout. Coverage ceases 1 residue before the CDR3 finishes, and the germline J gene fills in the end. V and J are TRBV13-1 and TRBJ2-4, with unresolved D. The CDR3 loop spans 13 amino acids. The V end was cut by 0 bases, the J end by 3 bases, with 5 bases between. Germline assignment: CDR1 NSHNY and CDR2 SYGAGN. The covered CDR3 bases are TGTGCCAGCAGTGATGAGAGCCAAAACACCTTGTAC. Amino acids: CASSDESQNTLY. The full CDR3 is CASSDESQNTLYF.

In the case of this clone: Any gene name here is a mouse gene name. Read coverage stops 1 residue before the CDR3 terminus; the germline J gene supplies the remainder. This rearrangement joins TRBV17 to TRBJ2-5, with TRBD2 matching over 11 bases. V shed 5 bases and J 4 bases; nucleotides not matched to a gene: 2. There are 14 residues in the CDR3. CDR1 is MNHDT and CDR2 is YYDKIL in the germline V gene. The CDR3 loop is CASSRLGGEDTQYF. The sequenced part of the CDR3 DNA is TGTGCTAGCAGTCGACTGGGGGGGGAAGACACCCAGTAC. The full variable domain, its missing parts supplied by reference TRBV17 and TRBJ2-5, is DTTVKQNPRYKLARVGKPVNLICSQTMNHDTMYWYQKKPNQAPKLLLFYYDKILNREADTFEKFQSSRPNNSFCSLYIGSAGLEYSAMYLCASSRLGGEDTQYFGPGTRLLVL.

As to this clone: Gene names are the mouse ones. The CDR3 extends 1 residue past the end of the read, so its final part is completed from the germline J gene. The gene calls are TRBV12-1 and TRBJ1-3, with TRBD1 matching over 9 bases. The CDR3 covers 14 residues. Germline assignment: CDR1 SGHSN and CDR2 HYEKVE. With V trimmed by 3 bases and J by 4 bases, 3 bases remained unmatched. CDR3 in amino acids: CASSSGTGGNTLYF. The covered CDR3 bases are TGTGCCAGCTCTTCCGGGACAGGGGGAAATACGCTCTAT.

Comments on this clone: Gene names follow the mouse nomenclature. The missing CDR3 end, 1 residue past where the read stops, is filled in from the germline J gene. The chain recombines TRBV16 with TRBJ2-4, with 10 bases fitting TRBD2. V was clipped by 0 bases and J by 0 bases; unmatched bases: 6. Germline loops: CDR1 SGHSA, CDR2 FRNQAP. This CDR3 is built from 18 residues. CDR3 DNA (partial): TGTGCAAGCAGCTTAGATAGACTGGGGGGCGGTAGTCAAAACACCTTGTAC. This sequence encodes CASSLDRLGGGSQNTLY. The CDR3, in full, reads CASSLDRLGGGSQNTLYF. Filled out from reference TRBV16 and TRBJ2-4, the complete variable domain reads NAGVIQTPRHKVTGKGQEATLWCEPISGHSAVFWYRQTIVQGLEFLTYFRNQAPIDDSGMPKERFSAQMPNQSHSTLKIQSTQPQDSAVYLCASSLDRLGGGSQNTLYFGAGTRLSVL.

This clone was seen more than once but under ten times. Gene names and germline refer to mouse. The read comes to an end 1 residue before the CDR3 does, leaving the germline J gene to fill in the end. V and J are TRBV5 and TRBJ2-5, with no clear D. Deletions cut 4 bases from V and 3 bases from J, with 5 bases between. The CDR3 sequence is 12 residues long. Germline V gene lookup returns CDR1 LGHNA and CDR2 YNLKQL (reference sequence). The CDR3 bases that were read are TGTGCCAGCAGCCGACAACAAGACACCCAGTAC. This encodes CASSRQQDTQY. The whole CDR3 sequence is CASSRQQDTQYF.